This entry lists 16 T cell receptor beta chains sequenced from one sample in a study of blood T cell repertoires in COVID-19. Assay: immunoSEQ multiplex PCR; the TCRdb copy retains only in-frame clones and omits some. This table holds about 87,000 clones, around 90% found once. Sample: peripheral blood. These receptors were taken from a man aged 35-49 years with acute or convalescent COVID-19.

The chain recombines TRBV11-2 with TRBJ2-5; TRBD2 matches at 15 bases. Unmatched junction bases numbered 3, after V lost 3 bases and J lost 4 bases. CDR1 and CDR2 (germline): SGHAT, FQNNGV. CDR3 length equals 16 residues. Here the CDR3 DNA reads TGTGCCAGCAGCTTCGGACTAGCGGGGGGGAGAGAGACCCAGTACTTC. Residues: CASSFGLAGGRETQYF.

The gene calls are TRBV27 and TRBJ2-7, with D maybe TRBD2 (5 bases). Germline loops: CDR1 MNHEY, CDR2 SMNVEV (reference sequence). Trimming cost V 6 bases and J 0 bases, with 9 bases left between them. The CDR3 consists of 13 residues. The CDR3 nucleotides are TGTGCCAGCAGCCCTGGGAGCTCCTACGAGCAGTACTTC. Translated, it gives CASSPGSSYEQYF.

The rearrangement links TRBV3-1 (or the pseudogene TRBV3-2) to TRBJ1-2, with a tentative D call TRBD1 (6 bases). Germline V gene lookup returns CDR1 LGHDT and CDR2 YNNKEL (reference sequence). CDR3 length equals 14 residues. The germline V and J ends were trimmed by 3 bases and 4 bases, with 12 bases remaining between them. This CDR3 is CASSQTTGSYGYTF. As DNA, the CDR3 is TGTGCCAGCAGCCAGACTACAGGGTCCTATGGCTACACCTTC.

The V and J genes are TRBV25-1 and TRBJ1-6; TRBD1 agrees at 8 bases. This CDR3 region has 14 residues. CDR1 MGHDK and CDR2 SYGVNS come from the germline V gene. V dropped 3 bases and J dropped 6; count of bases not matched to a gene: 1. Written as DNA, the CDR3 is TGTGCCAGCAGTGATGACAGGGGTAATTCACCCCTCCACTTT. Its protein product is CASSDDRGNSPLHF.

This sequence joins TRBV9 and TRBJ2-2; D not resolved. The CDR3 is made up of 14 amino acids. Germline-derived CDR1 and CDR2 are SGDLS and YYNGEE. Trimming took 0 bases from V and 5 from J, leaving 8 bases between them. Written as DNA, the CDR3 is TGTGCCAGCAGCGTAGTTGAGGATACCGGGGAGCTGTTTTTT. It specifies CASSVVEDTGELFF.

Here the CDR3 reads CASSQRTPLNTGELFF. CDR3 sequence (DNA): TGTGCCAGCAGCCAAAGGACACCCTTGAACACCGGGGAGCTGTTTTTT. The gene calls are TRBV3-1 (or the pseudogene TRBV3-2) and TRBJ2-2; weak D call: TRBD1 (5 bases). The CDR3 totals 16 residues. Germline lookup yields CDR1 LGHDT and CDR2 YNNKEL (reference sequence). Between the trimmed V and J ends, which lost 2 bases and 1 base, there was a span of 11 bases.

CDR3 region: CASSRDRGNQPQHF. For the CDR3, the DNA is TGTGCCAGCTCGCGTGACAGAGGCAATCAGCCCCAGCATTTT. The genes are TRBV7-8 and TRBJ1-5; D is possibly TRBD1 (5 bases). CDR1 is SGHVS, CDR2 FQNEAQ, per germline. The CDR3 runs 14 residues. Trimming took 8 bases from V and 2 from J, leaving 13 bases between them.

The sample holds a few counts of this clone. The J gene is TRBJ1-4, the V gene TRBV5-1; D might be TRBD1 (6 bases). Trimming took off 5 bases at V and 6 bases at J, with 17 bases between the two ends. The germline gives CDR1 SGHRS, CDR2 YFSETQ. The length of the CDR3 is 15 residues. The CDR3 reads CASRPTGTRDEKLFF. The CDR3 nucleotides read TGCGCCAGCAGGCCTACCGGGACAAGGGATGAAAAACTGTTTTTT.

The chain employs TRBV11-2 and TRBJ2-2; D gene unclear. CDR1 SGHAT and CDR2 FQNNGV come from the germline V gene. Deletions cut 0 bases from V and 3 bases from J, with 5 bases between. This CDR3 spans 14 amino acids. The CDR3 sequence is CASSLESDTGELFF. CDR3 DNA sequence: TGTGCCAGCAGCTTAGAATCGGACACCGGGGAGCTGTTTTTT.

V is TRBV19 and J is TRBJ2-1; 8 nucleotides agree with TRBD2. The germline CDR1 and CDR2 sequences are LNHDA and SQIVND (reference sequence). The CDR3 contains 15 residues. J gave up 7 bases and V 1 base, and 6 bases lay outside the gene matches. CDR3 DNA sequence: TGTGCCAGTAGTATAGGAGCGGGAGTACGGAATGAGCAGTTCTTC. Amino acids: CASSIGAGVRNEQFF.

This chain joins TRBV7-8 and TRBJ2-7, with 7 bases matching TRBD2. The germline V gene encodes CDR1 SGHVS and CDR2 FQNEAQ. This CDR3 is built from 15 residues. V shed 1 base and J 0 bases; nucleotides not matched to a gene: 3. This CDR3 reads CASSLVGGSSYEQYF. CDR3 sequence (DNA): TGTGCCAGCAGCTTAGTCGGCGGGAGCTCCTACGAGCAGTACTTC.

The chain combines TRBV6-2 or TRBV6-3 with TRBJ2-1; 11 nucleotides line up with TRBD1. Germline V lookup: CDR1 MNHEY, CDR2 SVGEGT. The V segment lost 2 bases and the J segment 7 bases; nucleotides outside the gene matches: 10. This CDR3 is 17 amino acids long. The CDR3 is CASSYVIGQGALNEQFF. The CDR3 coding sequence is TGTGCCAGCAGTTACGTAATCGGACAGGGGGCGCTTAATGAGCAGTTCTTC.

The V gene is TRBV11-2, the J gene TRBJ2-3; D may be TRBD2 (5 bases). The germline CDR1 and CDR2 sequences are SGHAT and FQNNGV. The CDR3 totals 15 residues. Between the trimmed V and J ends, which lost 0 bases and 4 bases, there was a span of 11 bases. CDR3 nucleotide sequence: TGTGCCAGCAGCTTAGATTTCGGGATTTCAGATACGCAGTATTTT. This encodes CASSLDFGISDTQYF.

V usage is TRBV28 and J usage is TRBJ2-1; D is undetermined. The germline gives CDR1 MDHEN, CDR2 SYDVKM. CDR3 size: 15 residues. Trimming cost V 3 bases and J 3 bases, with 12 bases left between them. The CDR3 loop reads CASSFLGTIYNEQFF. The DNA for the CDR3 is TGTGCCAGCAGTTTCCTAGGCACAATCTACAATGAGCAGTTCTTC.

This chain connects TRBV5-1 to TRBJ2-5; 11 bases agree with TRBD2. CDR3 length: 17 amino acids. Germline values: CDR1 SGHRS, CDR2 YFSETQ. V shed 0 bases, J shed 2 bases, and the junction held 6 bases outside the gene matches. The CDR3 loop reads CASSLVLAGGRQETQYF. CDR3 bases: TGCGCCAGCAGCTTGGTTTTAGCGGGGGGGCGGCAAGAGACCCAGTACTTC.

The CDR3 loop is CASSLRAGGFNEQFF. DNA for the CDR3: TGTGCCAGCAGCTTAAGAGCGGGAGGTTTTAATGAGCAGTTCTTC. The chain is built from TRBV7-2 and TRBJ2-1, with 9 bases that match TRBD2. Germline lookup yields CDR1 SGHTA and CDR2 FQGNSA. Losses at the gene ends were 2 bases for V and 7 bases for J; bases not matched to a gene: 6. CDR3 length: 15 residues.